Each of the 12 T cell receptor beta chains below was sequenced from the same sample in a study of blood T cell repertoires in COVID-19 (TCRdb year 2020). Receptor libraries were prepared by the immunoSEQ multiplex PCR assay. Not all clones reach the TCRdb copy of this immuneACCESS table, which keeps in-frame sequences only. Checked studies attribute under half of the gap to unresolved V genes and leave the rest unexplained. This sample comprises 170,000 or so clones, approximately 85% of them detected only once. The ten biggest clones cover 6% to 6.5% of the sample. The sequenced sample was PBMCs or T cells enriched from blood (not recorded which). The receptors stem from a man aged 40-55 years who had recovered from COVID-19.

The V and J genes are TRBV29-1 and TRBJ2-2; 15 positions match TRBD2. The V gene's germline CDR1 is SQVTM and CDR2 ANQGSEA. J lost 6 bases, V lost 6 bases, and 2 bases had no gene match. This CDR3 has 14 residues. CDR3 nucleotides: TGCAGCGTAGGACTAGCGGGGGGGCCCGGGGAGCTGTTTTTT. As protein: CSVGLAGGPGELFF.

This clone has only one observation. The rearrangement links TRBV11-2 to TRBJ1-2; 8 bases map to TRBD1. This CDR3 spans 16 amino acids. Germline assignment: CDR1 SGHAT and CDR2 FQNNGV. J gave up 6 bases and V 5 bases, and 14 bases lay outside the gene matches. The CDR3 nucleotides read TGTGCCAGCAGCCCAACCAGGGGGCGTCAATTGGATGGCTACACCTTC. It encodes CASSPTRGRQLDGYTF.

The chain joins TRBV2 to TRBJ1-1, with unresolved D. The CDR3 has 14 amino acids. V lost 2 bases, J lost 6 bases, and 13 bases lay in between. Germline CDR1 SNHLY, CDR2 FYNNEI. This CDR3 reads CASSELGYQSEAFF. The CDR3, as DNA: TGTGCCAGCAGTGAACTCGGGTATCAATCTGAAGCTTTCTTT. The full variable domain, in which reference TRBV2 and TRBJ1-1 provide the parts outside the CDR3, is EPEVTQTPSHQVTQMGQEVILRCVPISNHLYFYWYRQILGQKVEFLVSFYNNEISEKSEIFDDQFSVERPDGSNFTLKIRSTKLEDSAMYFCASSELGYQSEAFFGQGTRLTVV.

This clone showed up many times. The chain has TRBV29-1 and TRBJ2-7; possibly TRBD2 for D (7 bases). Trimming stripped 0 bases from V and 0 bases from J, with 15 bases between. From germline, CDR1 is SQVTM and CDR2 ANQGSEA. This CDR3 contains 16 residues. Written as DNA, the CDR3 is TGCAGCGTTGAAGATGAGGGGGGGCGGAACTCCTACGAGCAGTACTTC. Amino acids: CSVEDEGGRNSYEQYF.

This rearrangement joins TRBV30 to TRBJ1-2; no clear D. CDR1 and CDR2 from the germline V gene are GTSNPN and SVGIG (reference sequence). The CDR3 runs to 12 residues. V was clipped by 2 bases and J by 8 bases, with 12 bases between them. The CDR3 nucleotides are TGTGCCTGGAGTCTCGCCACGGGAGGCTACACCTTC. Translation gives CAWSLATGGYTF.

This chain joins TRBV28 and TRBJ2-7; D perhaps matches TRBD2 (5 bases). The germline V gene encodes CDR1 MDHEN and CDR2 SYDVKM. The V gene lost 6 bases and the J gene lost 6 bases, with 24 bases spanning the gap. This CDR3 comprises 16 residues. CDR3 sequence reads: CASRMIPPKRWSEQYF. CDR3 bases: TGTGCCAGCAGGATGATACCGCCTAAGCGGTGGTCCGAGCAGTACTTC. The full variable domain, with the rest looked up from reference TRBV28 and TRBJ2-7, is DVKVTQSSRYLVKRTGEKVFLECVQDMDHENMFWYRQDPGLGLRLIYFSYDVKMKEKGDIPEGYSVSREKKERFSLILESASTNQTSMYLCASRMIPPKRWSEQYFGPGTRLTVT.

The rearrangement uses TRBV2 and TRBJ1-6; TRBD1 matches at 8 bases. CDR3 length: 14 residues. Germline V gene lookup returns CDR1 SNHLY and CDR2 FYNNEI. The junction had 4 bases not matched to a gene; V was cut back by 4 bases and J by 8 bases. The CDR3 is CASSVATGDSPLHF. The CDR3 DNA follows: TGTGCCAGCAGTGTTGCGACAGGGGATTCACCCCTCCACTTT.

The chain joins TRBV7-9 to TRBJ1-5; D not certain. This CDR3 is 16 amino acids long. Germline-derived CDR1 and CDR2 are SEHNR and FQNEAQ (reference sequence). V was cut by 0 bases and J by 2 bases, with 11 bases left in between. The CDR3 DNA reads TGTGCCAGCAGCTTAGCGAGCTCTAGAGGCAATCAGCCCCAGCATTTT. It yields the protein CASSLASSRGNQPQHF. The complete variable domain, with remaining parts taken from reference TRBV7-9 and TRBJ1-5, reads DTGVSQNPRHKITKRGQNVTFRCDPISEHNRLYWYRQTLGQGPEFLTYFQNEAQLEKSRLLSDRFSAERPKGSFSTLEIQRTEQGDSAMYLCASSLASSRGNQPQHFGDGTRLSIL.

The chain is built from TRBV24-1 and TRBJ1-5, with TRBD1 as a possible D gene (5 bases). CDR3 size: 13 residues. V was shortened by 5 bases and J by 7 bases, with 11 bases between the two germline ends. The germline V gene has CDR1 KGHDR and CDR2 SFDVKD. The CDR3 sequence: CATSVTEGQPQHF. CDR3 nucleotide sequence: TGTGCCACCAGTGTGACGGAGGGGCAGCCCCAGCATTTT.

This rearrangement joins TRBV25-1 to TRBJ2-2, with TRBD1 identical over 7 bases. Germline loops: CDR1 MGHDK, CDR2 SYGVNS. CDR3 length: 16 residues. After removal of 2 bases from V and 1 base from J, the junction contained 4 bases not matched to a gene. CDR3 bases: TGTGCCAGCAGTGAAGGGACAGAGTTGAACACCGGGGAGCTGTTTTTT. Amino acid sequence: CASSEGTELNTGELFF.

This clone has just a few counts. The V and J genes are TRBV12-3 or TRBV12-4 and TRBJ1-2, with D possibly matching TRBD1 (5 bases). Trimming cost V 5 bases and J 12 bases, with 13 bases left between them. The CDR3 contains 11 residues. The chain's CDR3 is CASSPGGVNTF. In DNA, the CDR3 is TGTGCCAGCAGTCCGGGGGGGGTCAACACCTTC.

A few counts support this clone. The chain couples TRBV19 to TRBJ1-2, with TRBD1 identical over 7 bases. The CDR3 runs 14 residues. V was pared by 1 base and J by 4 bases, with 3 bases of the junction left unmatched. The germline V gene encodes CDR1 LNHDA and CDR2 SQIVND (reference sequence). CDR3 DNA sequence: TGTGCCAGTAGTATAGGGGGGACAGCCTATGGCTACACCTTC. Encoded protein: CASSIGGTAYGYTF. Based on the CDR3 plus reference TRBV19 and TRBJ1-2, the full variable domain is DGGITQSPKYLFRKEGQNVTLSCEQNLNHDAMYWYRQDPGQGLRLIYYSQIVNDFQKGDIAEGYSVSREKKESFPLTVTSAQKNPTAFYLCASSIGGTAYGYTFGSGTRLTVV.